This T cell receptor beta chain derives from a study of PD-L1 blockade in urothelial cancer. Overall study context: Male patients with bladder-origin urothelial cancer numbered about nine tenths of the roughly 29.

The germline V gene encodes CDR1 MNHNS and CDR2 SASEGT. This CDR3 has 14 amino acids. Trimming took 6 bases from V and 5 from J, leaving 14 bases between them. TCRdb's copy holds only in-frame clones and misses some; the assay was immunoSEQ multiplex PCR. The sample lists some 53,000 clones; 60% to 80% were seen once. The TCR sequence derives from a man aged 65 to 85 with urothelial cancer. The V gene is TRBV6-1, the J gene TRBJ1-5; D might be TRBD1 (5 bases). The sample consisted of PBMCs, taken around atezolizumab (anti-PD-L1) treatment. The CDR3 spells CASSLDTGHQPQHF. The DNA of the CDR3 is TGTGCCAGCAGCTTAGACACAGGCCATCAGCCCCAGCATTTT.